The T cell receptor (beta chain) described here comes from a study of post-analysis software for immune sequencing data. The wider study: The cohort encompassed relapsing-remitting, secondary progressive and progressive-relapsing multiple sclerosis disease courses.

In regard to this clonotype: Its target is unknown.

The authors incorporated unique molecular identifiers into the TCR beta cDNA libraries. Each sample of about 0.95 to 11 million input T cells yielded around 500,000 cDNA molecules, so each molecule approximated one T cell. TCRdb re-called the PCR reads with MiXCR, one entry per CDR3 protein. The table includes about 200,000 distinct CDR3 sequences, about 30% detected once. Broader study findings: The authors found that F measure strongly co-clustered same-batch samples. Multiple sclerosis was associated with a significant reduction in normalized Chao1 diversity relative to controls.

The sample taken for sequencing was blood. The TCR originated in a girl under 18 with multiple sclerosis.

The CDR3 DNA sequence: TGCAGCGTTGAAGCGGGAGAGACCTACAATGAGCAGTTCTTC. Amino acid sequence: CSVEAGETYNEQFF. J is TRBJ2-1 and V is TRBV29-1, with D possibly TRBD2 on 6 matching bases. The germline V and J ends were trimmed by 1 base and 2 bases, with 9 bases remaining between them. This CDR3 has 14 residues. Germline V gene lookup returns CDR1 SQVTM and CDR2 ANQGSEA.